This paragraph reports one T cell receptor (beta chain). Its antigen is as yet unknown. Sequencing used immunoSEQ multiplex PCR; TCRdb keeps in-frame clones, though not all of them. This table has roughly 63,000 clones, around four fifths appearing once. From germline, CDR1 is MNHNS and CDR2 SASEGT. The CDR3 extends over 15 amino acids. V was cut by 4 bases and J by 1 base, with 13 bases left in between. During the collection period, no donor immune events like infections were recorded. The data were taken from a study of identifying expanded T cells in peripheral blood. Findings and caveats of the study: Differentially abundant clones: around 1.2 between replicates, roughly 16 at two to three weeks, around 20 at four. Roughly two-week clone count variance significantly increased as total template count grew.

The chain combines TRBV6-1 with TRBJ1-1; D ambiguous. Material: blood. The receptor was derived from a person aged 18 to 75 in good health. The CDR3 loop is CASSGTSRRNTEAFF. As DNA, the CDR3 is TGTGCCAGCAGTGGTACCTCCAGGAGGAACACTGAAGCTTTCTTT.